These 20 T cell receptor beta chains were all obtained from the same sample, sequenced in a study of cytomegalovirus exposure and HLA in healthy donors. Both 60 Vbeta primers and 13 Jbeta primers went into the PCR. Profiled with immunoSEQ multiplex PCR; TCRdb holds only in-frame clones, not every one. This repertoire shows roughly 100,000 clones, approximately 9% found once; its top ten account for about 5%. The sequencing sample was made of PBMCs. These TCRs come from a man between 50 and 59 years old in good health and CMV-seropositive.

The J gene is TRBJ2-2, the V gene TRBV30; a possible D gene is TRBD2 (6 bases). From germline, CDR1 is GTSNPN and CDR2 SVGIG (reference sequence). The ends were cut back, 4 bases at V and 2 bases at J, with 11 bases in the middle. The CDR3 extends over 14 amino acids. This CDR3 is CAWNGGKNTGELFF. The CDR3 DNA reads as TGTGCCTGGAATGGCGGGAAAAACACCGGGGAGCTGTTTTTT.

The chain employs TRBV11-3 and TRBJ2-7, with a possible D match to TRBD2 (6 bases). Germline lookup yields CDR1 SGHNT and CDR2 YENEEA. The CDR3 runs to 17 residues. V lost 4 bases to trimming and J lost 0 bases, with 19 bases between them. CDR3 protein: CASSSTGTLDLSYEQYF. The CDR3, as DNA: TGTGCCAGCAGCTCCACCGGGACTTTGGACCTCTCCTACGAGCAGTACTTC.

This CDR3 is CASRPGQGRYGYTF. The CDR3 coding sequence is TGTGCCAGTAGGCCGGGACAGGGACGCTATGGCTACACCTTC. The chain joins TRBV19 to TRBJ1-2; 9 nucleotides align to TRBD1. The germline CDR1 and CDR2 sequences are LNHDA and SQIVND (reference sequence). The CDR3 is 14 residues long. Trimming cost V 6 bases and J 4 bases; bases outside gene matches: 6.

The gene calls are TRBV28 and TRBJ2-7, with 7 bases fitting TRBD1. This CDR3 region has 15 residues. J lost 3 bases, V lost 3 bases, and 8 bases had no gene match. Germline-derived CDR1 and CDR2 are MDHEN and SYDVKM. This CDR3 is CASSFERTGSYEQYF. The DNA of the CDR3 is TGTGCCAGCAGTTTTGAAAGGACAGGAAGCTACGAGCAGTACTTC.

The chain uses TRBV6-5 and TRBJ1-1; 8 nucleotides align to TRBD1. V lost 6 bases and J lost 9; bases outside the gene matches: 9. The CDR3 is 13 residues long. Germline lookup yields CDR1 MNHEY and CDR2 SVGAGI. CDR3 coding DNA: TGTGCCAGCAGCCTTTCTGGACAGGGAAAAGCTTTCTTT. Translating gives CASSLSGQGKAFF.

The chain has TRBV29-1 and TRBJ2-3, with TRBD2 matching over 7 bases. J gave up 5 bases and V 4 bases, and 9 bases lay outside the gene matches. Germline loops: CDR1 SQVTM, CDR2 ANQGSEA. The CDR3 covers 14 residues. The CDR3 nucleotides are TGCAGCGTTGGGGAAGCGGGGATACAAGATACGCAGTATTTT. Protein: CSVGEAGIQDTQYF.

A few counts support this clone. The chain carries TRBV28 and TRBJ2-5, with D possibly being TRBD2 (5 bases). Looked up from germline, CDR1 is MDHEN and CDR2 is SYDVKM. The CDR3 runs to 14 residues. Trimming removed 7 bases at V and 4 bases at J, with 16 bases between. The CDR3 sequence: CASNTGETRETQYF. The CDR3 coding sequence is TGTGCCAGCAATACCGGGGAAACCCGAGAGACCCAGTACTTC.

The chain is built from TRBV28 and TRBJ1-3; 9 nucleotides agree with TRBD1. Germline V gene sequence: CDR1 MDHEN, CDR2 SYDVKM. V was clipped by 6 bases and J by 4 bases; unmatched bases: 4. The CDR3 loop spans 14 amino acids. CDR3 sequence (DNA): TGTGCCAGCAGCTTACAGGGGGCCGGAAACACCATATATTTT. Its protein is CASSLQGAGNTIYF.

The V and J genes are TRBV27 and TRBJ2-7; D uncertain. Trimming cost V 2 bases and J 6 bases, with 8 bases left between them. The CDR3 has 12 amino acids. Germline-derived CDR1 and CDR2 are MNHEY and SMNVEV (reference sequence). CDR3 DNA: TGTGCCAGCAGTTTACCCCTCGGCGAGCAGTACTTC. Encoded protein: CASSLPLGEQYF.

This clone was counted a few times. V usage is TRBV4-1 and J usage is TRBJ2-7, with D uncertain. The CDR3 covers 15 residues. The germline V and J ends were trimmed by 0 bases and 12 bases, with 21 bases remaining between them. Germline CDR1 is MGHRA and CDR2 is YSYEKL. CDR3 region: CASSQDLQSTPDPYF. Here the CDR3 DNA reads TGCGCCAGCAGCCAAGATTTACAGTCCACCCCCGATCCGTACTTC.

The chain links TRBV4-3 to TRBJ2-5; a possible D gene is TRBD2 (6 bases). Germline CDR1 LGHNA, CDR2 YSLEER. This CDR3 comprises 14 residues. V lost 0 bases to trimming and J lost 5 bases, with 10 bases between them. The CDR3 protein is CASSQDPGGETQYF. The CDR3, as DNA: TGCGCCAGCAGCCAAGATCCCGGAGGGGAGACCCAGTACTTC.

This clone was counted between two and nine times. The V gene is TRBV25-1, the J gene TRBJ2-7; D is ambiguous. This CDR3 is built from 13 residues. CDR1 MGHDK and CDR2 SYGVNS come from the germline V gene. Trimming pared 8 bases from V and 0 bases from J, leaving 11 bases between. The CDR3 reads CASATRSSYEQYF. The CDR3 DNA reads TGTGCCAGCGCCACAAGGAGCTCCTACGAGCAGTACTTC.

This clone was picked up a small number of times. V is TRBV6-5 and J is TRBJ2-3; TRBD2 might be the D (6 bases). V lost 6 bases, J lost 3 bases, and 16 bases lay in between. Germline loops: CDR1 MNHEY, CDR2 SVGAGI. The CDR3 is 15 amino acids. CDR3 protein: CASSLGGEATDTQYF. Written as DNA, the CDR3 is TGTGCCAGCAGCCTGGGCGGGGAGGCGACAGATACGCAGTATTTT.

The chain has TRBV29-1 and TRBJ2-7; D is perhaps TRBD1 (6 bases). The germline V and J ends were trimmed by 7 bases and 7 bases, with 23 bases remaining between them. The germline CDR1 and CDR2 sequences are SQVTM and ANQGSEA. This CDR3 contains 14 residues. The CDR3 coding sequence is TGCAGCGGCGTGGGCCAGGGGTTCCCGGGGGAGCAGTACTTC. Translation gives CSGVGQGFPGEQYF.

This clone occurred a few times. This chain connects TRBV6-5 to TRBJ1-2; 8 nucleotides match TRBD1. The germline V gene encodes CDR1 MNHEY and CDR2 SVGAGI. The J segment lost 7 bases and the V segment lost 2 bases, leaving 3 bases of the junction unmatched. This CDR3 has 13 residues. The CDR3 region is CASSYQGAGGYTF. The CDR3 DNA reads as TGTGCCAGCAGTTACCAGGGGGCGGGTGGCTACACCTTC.

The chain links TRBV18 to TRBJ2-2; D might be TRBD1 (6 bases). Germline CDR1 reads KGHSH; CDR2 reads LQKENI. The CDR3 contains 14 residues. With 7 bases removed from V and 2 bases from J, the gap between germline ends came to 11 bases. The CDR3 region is CASFPGQNTGELFF. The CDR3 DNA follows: TGTGCCAGCTTCCCGGGACAAAACACCGGGGAGCTGTTTTTT.

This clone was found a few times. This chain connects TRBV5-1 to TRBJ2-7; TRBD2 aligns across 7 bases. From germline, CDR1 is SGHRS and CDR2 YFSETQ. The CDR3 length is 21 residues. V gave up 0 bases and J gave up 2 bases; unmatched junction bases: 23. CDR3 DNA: TGCGCCAGCAGCTTGGAGAGGGGAGGCAGCGGGATCCCCCAATCAGCCTACGAGCAGTACTTC. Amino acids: CASSLERGGSGIPQSAYEQYF.

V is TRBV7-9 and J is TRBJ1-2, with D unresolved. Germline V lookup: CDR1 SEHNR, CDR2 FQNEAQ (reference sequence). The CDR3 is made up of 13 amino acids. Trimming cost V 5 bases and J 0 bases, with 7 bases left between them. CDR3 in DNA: TGTGCCAGCAGCCCTTCGGCTAACTATGGCTACACCTTC. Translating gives CASSPSANYGYTF.

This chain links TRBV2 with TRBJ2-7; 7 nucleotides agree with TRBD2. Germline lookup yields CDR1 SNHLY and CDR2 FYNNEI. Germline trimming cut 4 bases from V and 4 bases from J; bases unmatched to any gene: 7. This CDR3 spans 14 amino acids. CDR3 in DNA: TGTGCCAGCAGTGCAGGCGGGAGAGGGTACGAGCAGTACTTC. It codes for CASSAGGRGYEQYF.

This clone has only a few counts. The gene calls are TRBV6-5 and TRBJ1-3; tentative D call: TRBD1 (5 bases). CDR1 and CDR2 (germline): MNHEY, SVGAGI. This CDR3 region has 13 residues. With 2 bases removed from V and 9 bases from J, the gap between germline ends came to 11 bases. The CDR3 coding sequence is TGTGCCAGCAGTTACGGCCAGGGCCGCACCATATATTTT. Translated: CASSYGQGRTIYF.